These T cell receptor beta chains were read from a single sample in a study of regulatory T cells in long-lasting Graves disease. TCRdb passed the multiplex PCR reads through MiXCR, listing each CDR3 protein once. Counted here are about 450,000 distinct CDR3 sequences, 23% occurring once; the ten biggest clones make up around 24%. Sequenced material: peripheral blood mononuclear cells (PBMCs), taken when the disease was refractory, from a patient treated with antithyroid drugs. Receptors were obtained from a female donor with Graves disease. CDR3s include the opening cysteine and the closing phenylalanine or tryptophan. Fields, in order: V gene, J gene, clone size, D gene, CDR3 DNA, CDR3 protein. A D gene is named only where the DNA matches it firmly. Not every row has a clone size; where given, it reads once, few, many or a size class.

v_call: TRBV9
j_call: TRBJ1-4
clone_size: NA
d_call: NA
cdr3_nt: TGTGCCAGCAGCGTAGTACGCAGGGGTTCCAATGAAAAACTGTTTTTT
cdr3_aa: CASSVVRRGSNEKLFF

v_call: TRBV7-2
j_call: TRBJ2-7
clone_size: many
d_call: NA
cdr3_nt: TGTGCCAGCAGCCTCCAATCGTGGGGGAGCCCCTACGAGCAGTACTTC
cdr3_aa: CASSLQSWGSPYEQYF

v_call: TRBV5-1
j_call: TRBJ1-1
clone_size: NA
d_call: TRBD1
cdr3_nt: TGCGCCAGCAGCCCGAGTTTGTTCGGAGGGGGCAGGGACACTGAAGCTTTCTTT
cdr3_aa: CASSPSLFGGGRDTEAFF

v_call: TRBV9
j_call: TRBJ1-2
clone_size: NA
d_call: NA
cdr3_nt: TGTGCCAGCAGCGTGGGGGGTGGGGTTTATGGCTACACCTTC
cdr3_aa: CASSVGGGVYGYTF

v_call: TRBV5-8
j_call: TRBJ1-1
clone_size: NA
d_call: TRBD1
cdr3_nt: TGCGCCAGCGGCCCCAGGACAGGGACTGAAGCTTTCTTT
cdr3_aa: CASGPRTGTEAFF

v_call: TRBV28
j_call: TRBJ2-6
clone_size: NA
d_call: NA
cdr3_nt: TGTGCCAGCGATAAGGGGATTTACTCTGGGGCCAACGTCCTGACTTTC
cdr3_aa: CASDKGIYSGANVLTF

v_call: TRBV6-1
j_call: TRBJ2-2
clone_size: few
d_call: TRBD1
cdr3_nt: TGTGCTAGCCGGGAACAGGGGGCCGGGGAGCTGTTTTTT
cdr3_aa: CASREQGAGELFF

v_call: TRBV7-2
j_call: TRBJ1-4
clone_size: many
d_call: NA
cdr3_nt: TGTGCCAGCAGCGCACAGACAGGAGAACTGGGAAAACTGTTTTTT
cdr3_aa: CASSAQTGELGKLFF

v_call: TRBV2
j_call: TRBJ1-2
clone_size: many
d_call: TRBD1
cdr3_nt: TGTGCCAGCAGATTGGACAGGGGTGGCTATGGCTACACCTTC
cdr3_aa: CASRLDRGGYGYTF

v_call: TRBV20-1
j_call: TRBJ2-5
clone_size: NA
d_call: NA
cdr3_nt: TGCAGTGCTATAGGGGGGGAGACCCAGTACTTC
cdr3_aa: CSAIGGETQYF

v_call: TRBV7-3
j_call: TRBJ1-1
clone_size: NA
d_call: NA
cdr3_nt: TGTGCCAGCAGCTTAACCTGGAGGGAAAAAGTGAACACTGAAGCTTTCTTT
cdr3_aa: CASSLTWREKVNTEAFF

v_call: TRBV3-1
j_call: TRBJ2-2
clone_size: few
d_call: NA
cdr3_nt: TGTGCCAGCAGCCTCGGGGTCCAACGCGGGGAGCTGTTTTTT
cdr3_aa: CASSLGVQRGELFF

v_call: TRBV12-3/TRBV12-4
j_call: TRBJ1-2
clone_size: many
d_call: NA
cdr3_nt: TGTGCCAGCAGTGCGCGAGCCAGTGGTGGCTACACCTTC
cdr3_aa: CASSARASGGYTF